A selection of T cell receptor beta chains follows, all from one sample in a study of shared clonotypes between healthy human individuals. The data were produced by immunoSEQ multiplex PCR, yet TCRdb's version contains in-frame clones alone and is incomplete. The profile shows 950,000 to 1,300,000 clones, roughly 70% of them singletons. The sample consisted of memory CD4+ T cells sorted from blood. Receptor source: a man aged 18 to 30 in good health. Each CDR3 is given with its conserved first and last residue. Fields, in order: clone size, J gene, V gene, D gene, CDR3 protein, CDR3 DNA. A D gene is named only where the DNA matches it firmly. Clone sizes are given selectively: once, few, many, or a class where the clone is expanded.

size: .; J: TRBJ2-5; V: TRBV7-2; D: TRBD2; CDR3: CASSLVAGGPWETQYF; DNA: TGTGCCAGCAGCTTAGTAGCGGGAGGGCCGTGGGAGACCCAGTACTTC
size: .; J: TRBJ1-4; V: TRBV10-3; D: TRBD1; CDR3: CATSGTGDEKLFF; DNA: TGTGCCACCTCCGGGACAGGGGACGAAAAACTGTTTTTT
size: .; J: TRBJ2-1; V: TRBV5-1; D: .; CDR3: CASSRRGQPDSYNEQFF; DNA: TGCGCCAGCAGCCGCCGTGGCCAGCCCGACTCCTACAATGAGCAGTTCTTC
size: .; J: TRBJ1-4; V: TRBV5-1; D: .; CDR3: CASRMGTNEKLFF; DNA: TGCGCCAGTAGAATGGGAACTAATGAAAAACTGTTTTTT
size: .; J: TRBJ2-7; V: TRBV5-1; D: .; CDR3: CASSWWTRDDEQYF; DNA: TGCGCCAGCAGCTGGTGGACAAGGGACGACGAGCAGTACTTC
size: .; J: TRBJ1-2; V: TRBV5-6; D: .; CDR3: CASSPYQQARYGYTF; DNA: TGTGCCAGCAGCCCATATCAACAGGCTCGCTATGGCTACACCTTC
size: .; J: TRBJ2-5; V: TRBV6-5; D: .; CDR3: CASSSSIRRPGETQYF; DNA: TGTGCCAGCAGTTCCTCTATACGACGCCCGGGGGAGACCCAGTACTTC
size: .; J: TRBJ1-4; V: TRBV28; D: .; CDR3: CASSPGGATNEKLFF; DNA: TGTGCCAGCAGCCCGGGGGGAGCAACTAATGAAAAACTGTTTTTT
size: .; J: TRBJ1-2; V: TRBV6-4; D: .; CDR3: CASLTRQSYGYTF; DNA: TGTGCCAGCCTGACACGACAGAGCTATGGCTACACCTTC
size: .; J: TRBJ2-5; V: TRBV29-1; D: .; CDR3: CSVRSSKGGETQYF; DNA: TGCAGCGTTCGGAGCTCAAAGGGGGGAGAGACCCAGTACTTC
size: .; J: TRBJ1-2; V: TRBV4-2; D: .; CDR3: CASSQVQAGGYTF; DNA: TGTGCCAGCAGCCAAGTACAGGCTGGCGGCTACACCTTC
size: .; J: TRBJ1-2; V: TRBV4-3; D: .; CDR3: CASSGQTGPGYTF; DNA: TGCGCCAGCAGCGGGCAGACCGGGCCTGGCTACACCTTC
size: .; J: TRBJ1-4; V: TRBV5-4; D: TRBD1; CDR3: CASSLRGPTNEKLFF; DNA: TGTGCCAGCAGCTTAAGGGGGCCAACTAATGAAAAACTGTTTTTT
size: .; J: TRBJ1-4; V: TRBV6-5; D: .; CDR3: CASSYSRGGGHEKLFF; DNA: TGTGCCAGCAGTTACTCGAGAGGGGGGGGACATGAAAAACTGTTTTTT
size: .; J: TRBJ2-7; V: TRBV7-2; D: .; CDR3: CASSLGAGPYEQYF; DNA: TGTGCCAGCAGCTTAGGTGCGGGGCCCTACGAGCAGTACTTC
size: .; J: TRBJ2-7; V: TRBV28; D: .; CDR3: CASSFAVRGKSTYEQYF; DNA: TGTGCCAGCAGTTTCGCAGTAAGGGGGAAGTCGACCTACGAGCAGTACTTC
size: .; J: TRBJ2-5; V: TRBV13; D: .; CDR3: CASSSERGVGTQYF; DNA: TGTGCCAGCAGCTCGGAACGCGGGGTAGGGACCCAGTACTTC
size: .; J: TRBJ1-5; V: TRBV27; D: .; CDR3: CASSSQGSNQPQHF; DNA: TGTGCCAGCAGTTCGCAGGGGAGCAATCAGCCCCAGCATTTT
size: .; J: TRBJ2-7; V: TRBV4-1; D: .; CDR3: CASSHDNLARSYEQYF; DNA: TGCGCCAGCAGCCATGATAACCTAGCCCGCTCCTACGAGCAGTACTTC
size: few; J: TRBJ2-7; V: TRBV28; D: TRBD1; CDR3: CASSPGTGGYEQYF; DNA: TGTGCCAGCAGCCCCGGGACAGGGGGCTACGAGCAGTACTTC
size: .; J: TRBJ2-7; V: TRBV18; D: .; CDR3: CASSPGGEQYF; DNA: TGTGCCAGCTCACCGGGAGGCGAGCAGTACTTC
size: many; J: TRBJ1-6; V: TRBV5-1; D: .; CDR3: CASRREGNTSPLHF; DNA: TGCGCCAGTCGGAGGGAGGGGAATACTTCACCCCTCCACTTT
size: .; J: TRBJ2-7; V: TRBV2; D: .; CDR3: CASRDFQYGNSKTEQYF; DNA: TGTGCCAGCAGAGACTTTCAATATGGGAACTCAAAAACCGAGCAGTACTTC
size: few; J: TRBJ2-3; V: TRBV4-2; D: TRBD2; CDR3: CASSQDSAGLAGGDTQYF; DNA: TGTGCCAGCAGCCAAGACTCCGCGGGACTAGCGGGGGGGGATACGCAGTATTTT
size: .; J: TRBJ2-5; V: TRBV5-1; D: .; CDR3: CASSLVATNQETQYF; DNA: TGCGCCAGCAGCTTGGTAGCGACCAATCAAGAGACCCAGTACTTC